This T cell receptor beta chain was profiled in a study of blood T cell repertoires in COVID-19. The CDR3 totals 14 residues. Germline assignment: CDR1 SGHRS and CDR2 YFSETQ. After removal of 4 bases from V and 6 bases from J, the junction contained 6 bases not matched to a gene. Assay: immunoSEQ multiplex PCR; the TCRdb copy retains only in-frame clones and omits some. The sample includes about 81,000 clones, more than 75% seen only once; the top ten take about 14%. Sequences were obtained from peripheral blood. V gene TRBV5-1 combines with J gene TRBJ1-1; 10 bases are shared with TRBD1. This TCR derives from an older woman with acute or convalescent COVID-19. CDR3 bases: TGCGCCAGCAGCCAGGGACAGGGGAGCTCTGAAGCTTTCTTT. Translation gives CASSQGQGSSEAFF. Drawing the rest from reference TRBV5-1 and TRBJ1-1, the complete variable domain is KAGVTQTPRYLIKTRGQQVTLSCSPISGHRSVSWYQQTPGQGLQFLFEYFSETQRNKGNFPGRFSGRQFSNSRSEMNVSTLELGDSALYLCASSQGQGSSEAFFGQGTRLTVV.